The 30 T cell receptor beta chains below all came from one sample that was sequenced in a study of cytomegalovirus exposure and HLA in healthy donors. PCR used 60 Vbeta primers and 13 Jbeta primers. Libraries were prepared by immunoSEQ multiplex PCR; TCRdb keeps only in-frame clonotypes and omits some of them. Of under 100,000 clones in the sample, 76% are singletons; the top ten hold 3%. The sample comprised PBMCs. The receptors here all came from a middle-aged man in good health and CMV-seronegative.

The chain uses TRBV5-8 and TRBJ1-5, with D tentatively TRBD1 (5 bases). This CDR3 spans 14 amino acids. Germline CDR1 SGHTS, CDR2 YDEGEE. Trimming stripped 4 bases from V and 7 bases from J, with 15 bases between. In nucleotides, the CDR3 is TGTGCCAGCAGCGCCGGGACTGCGCAACAGCCCCAGCATTTT. Protein sequence: CASSAGTAQQPQHF.

This clone was found once. This chain connects TRBV7-2 to TRBJ2-2; TRBD2 might be the D (6 bases). The germline CDR1 and CDR2 sequences are SGHTA and FQGNSA. V lost 5 bases to trimming and J lost 3 bases, with 19 bases between them. The CDR3 has 17 amino acids. Here the CDR3 DNA reads TGTGCCAGCAGCGTGAAAGGAGGGCGAAAAGACACCGGGGAGCTGTTTTTT. It encodes CASSVKGGRKDTGELFF.

The chain joins TRBV11-2 to TRBJ1-1; maybe TRBD1 (6 bases). The V gene's germline CDR1 is SGHAT and CDR2 FQNNGV. The CDR3 length is 14 residues. V was pared by 3 bases and J by 1 base, with 9 bases between. The chain's CDR3 is CASSLGTPNTEAFF. The CDR3 bases are TGTGCCAGCAGCTTGGGGACACCGAACACTGAAGCTTTCTTT.

The J gene is TRBJ1-2, the V gene TRBV19; D gene uncertain. CDR3 length equals 17 residues. The V gene lost 2 bases and the J gene lost 7 bases, with 23 bases spanning the gap. Germline V CDR1 and CDR2: LNHDA, SQIVND (reference sequence). CDR3 coding DNA: TGTGCCAGTAGTATAAATCGAGGGCGGACTGAGATGTCTGGCTACACCTTC. It translates to CASSINRGRTEMSGYTF.

V gene TRBV7-6 combines with J gene TRBJ1-5, with a weak D call TRBD1 (5 bases). The CDR3 has 15 amino acids. The V end was cut by 1 base, the J end by 4 bases, with 11 bases between. Per germline, CDR1 SGHVS and CDR2 FNYEAQ. This chain's CDR3 is CASSLVGGGNQPQHF. The DNA for the CDR3 is TGTGCCAGCAGCTTAGTGGGTGGGGGGAATCAGCCCCAGCATTTT.

This rearrangement joins TRBV27 to TRBJ2-2, with 8 bases that match TRBD1. The CDR3 length is 16 residues. In germline, CDR1 is MNHEY, CDR2 SMNVEV (reference sequence). V gave up 6 bases and J gave up 4 bases; unmatched junction bases: 10. CDR3 sequence: CASSLTRGQSTGELFF. The DNA of the CDR3 is TGTGCCAGCAGCTTAACCAGGGGGCAGAGCACCGGGGAGCTGTTTTTT.

V usage is TRBV5-1 and J usage is TRBJ2-3, with TRBD2 matching over 8 bases. In germline, CDR1 is SGHRS, CDR2 YFSETQ. Losses at the gene ends were 0 bases for V and 4 bases for J; bases not matched to a gene: 4. The CDR3 is made up of 15 amino acids. CDR3 sequence reads: CASSLESGGADTQYF. The CDR3 DNA follows: TGCGCCAGCAGCTTGGAATCCGGGGGGGCAGATACGCAGTATTTT.

About this clone itself: This CDR3 is also generated by other DNA sequences in the sample. The chain links TRBV5-1 to TRBJ2-5; 14 nucleotides line up with TRBD2. Germline loops: CDR1 SGHRS, CDR2 YFSETQ. The V segment lost 3 bases and the J segment 2 bases; nucleotides outside the gene matches: 6. The CDR3 covers 17 residues. CDR3 loop: CASSSGLAGGTQETQYF. CDR3 nucleotides: TGCGCCAGCAGCTCCGGACTAGCGGGGGGAACACAAGAGACCCAGTACTTC.

The chain employs TRBV7-6 and TRBJ1-1; D gene unclear. Germline loops: CDR1 SGHVS, CDR2 FNYEAQ. The V end lost 4 bases, the J end lost 0 bases, and 6 bases lay between the germline ends. The CDR3 loop spans 13 amino acids. CDR3 sequence (DNA): TGTGCCAGCAGCTCTCAGATGAACACTGAAGCTTTCTTT. Amino acids: CASSSQMNTEAFF.

The chain uses TRBV18 and TRBJ2-7; a possible D gene is TRBD1 (6 bases). The V gene's germline CDR1 is KGHSH and CDR2 LQKENI. V shed 3 bases and J shed 0 bases, with 9 bases lying between them. This CDR3 comprises 14 residues. The CDR3 region is CASSPGTFSYEQYF. The CDR3 coding sequence is TGTGCCAGCTCACCCGGGACATTCTCCTACGAGCAGTACTTC.

The chain combines TRBV13 with TRBJ1-4; 8 bases map to TRBD1. The CDR3 has 19 residues. With 5 bases clipped from V and 0 bases from J, the junction kept 14 bases outside the gene matches. CDR1 is PRHDT and CDR2 is FYEKMQ in the germline V gene (reference sequence). CDR3 protein: CASSDTGGSSFATNEKLFF. CDR3 coding DNA: TGTGCCAGCAGCGATACAGGGGGTTCTTCTTTTGCAACTAATGAAAAACTGTTTTTT.

This rearrangement joins TRBV28 to TRBJ1-4; D may be TRBD1 (6 bases). Trimming took off 8 bases at V and 0 bases at J, with 16 bases between the two ends. The CDR3 is made up of 16 amino acids. Germline values: CDR1 MDHEN, CDR2 SYDVKM. The CDR3 region is CASQTRTDSTNEKLFF. The CDR3 DNA sequence: TGTGCCAGCCAAACCCGGACAGACTCAACTAATGAAAAACTGTTTTTT.

The chain uses TRBV7-3 and TRBJ2-1, with TRBD1 matching over 9 bases. The CDR3 is made up of 16 amino acids. Germline values: CDR1 SGHTA, CDR2 FQGTGA. J lost 10 bases, V lost 4 bases, and 14 bases had no gene match. The CDR3 sequence is CASSSGGTGRLGEQFF. DNA for the CDR3: TGTGCCAGCAGCTCCGGTGGGACAGGGCGGCTTGGAGAGCAGTTCTTC.

This sequence joins TRBV7-2 and TRBJ2-5, with D possibly matching TRBD2 (6 bases). Trimming took off 1 base at V and 0 bases at J, with 6 bases between the two ends. The CDR3 has 14 residues. Per germline, CDR1 SGHTA and CDR2 FQGNSA. The DNA for the CDR3 is TGTGCCAGCAGCTTAGGGAGGGACCAAGAGACCCAGTACTTC. Its translation: CASSLGRDQETQYF.

This clone occurred a few times. The chain uses TRBV7-3 and TRBJ1-1; TRBD1 aligns across 9 bases. The CDR3 is 13 amino acids. V shed 4 bases and J 6 bases; nucleotides not matched to a gene: 3. Germline V gives CDR1 SGHTA, CDR2 FQGTGA. In DNA, the CDR3 is TGTGCCAGCAGCTCACAGGGGGCAGCTGAAGCTTTCTTT. It translates to CASSSQGAAEAFF.

This clone occurred a few times. The rearrangement links TRBV6-4 to TRBJ1-5, with unresolved D. Trimming shortened V by 0 bases and J by 4 bases, and 13 bases separated the two germline ends. CDR3 size: 16 residues. CDR1 and CDR2 (germline): MRHNA, SNTAGT. CDR3 protein: CASSDSMAERNQPQHF. CDR3 DNA sequence: TGTGCCAGCAGTGACTCAATGGCGGAAAGAAATCAGCCCCAGCATTTT.

This clone has only a few counts. V usage is TRBV7-2 and J usage is TRBJ1-5, with D tentatively TRBD1 (6 bases). The CDR3 is made up of 15 amino acids. V was trimmed by 2 bases and J by 7 bases, leaving 15 bases between them. Germline V gives CDR1 SGHTA, CDR2 FQGNSA. In nucleotides, the CDR3 is TGTGCCAGCAGCTTACGAACAGGGTTAGGGCAGCCCCAGCATTTT. This sequence encodes CASSLRTGLGQPQHF.

V usage is TRBV5-1 and J usage is TRBJ2-7; a weak D match, TRBD1 (6 bases). Germline V gives CDR1 SGHRS, CDR2 YFSETQ. There are 15 residues in the CDR3. Trimming removed 5 bases from V and 1 base from J, with 16 bases in between. CDR3 loop: CASRLLGTQSYEQYF. As DNA, the CDR3 is TGCGCCAGCAGATTATTGGGGACACAGTCCTACGAGCAGTACTTC.

The J gene is TRBJ2-3, the V gene TRBV11-2; 9 nucleotides align to TRBD2. This CDR3 has 15 amino acids. Germline V CDR1 and CDR2: SGHAT, FQNNGV. V trimming: 5 bases; J trimming: 1 base; junction bases outside the gene matches: 4. This CDR3 reads CASSQIAGGTDTQYF. The CDR3 region has the DNA TGTGCCAGCAGCCAAATAGCGGGGGGCACAGATACGCAGTATTTT.

This clone appeared a few times. The V and J genes are TRBV7-9 and TRBJ2-1; weak D call: TRBD2 (6 bases). Deletions cut 5 bases from V and 4 bases from J, with 18 bases between. The CDR3 extends over 16 amino acids. Germline V gene lookup returns CDR1 SEHNR and CDR2 FQNEAQ (reference sequence). This CDR3 reads CASSGRAVRGYNEQFF. The DNA of the CDR3 is TGTGCCAGCAGCGGCCGGGCGGTCCGGGGGTACAATGAGCAGTTCTTC.

In DNA, the CDR3 is TGTGCCAGCAGCGCTACAGGGGTTTCCTCCTACGAGCAGTACTTC. Amino acids: CASSATGVSSYEQYF. The rearrangement joins TRBV5-4 to TRBJ2-7; 7 positions agree with TRBD1. Germline CDR1 reads SGHNT; CDR2 reads YYREEE (reference sequence). This CDR3 contains 15 residues. The J segment lost 0 bases and the V segment lost 4 bases, leaving 7 bases of the junction unmatched.

The J gene is TRBJ2-5, the V gene TRBV4-2; D unclear. V was cut by 0 bases and J by 5 bases, with 7 bases left in between. Germline CDR1 is LGHNA and CDR2 is YNFKEQ. This CDR3 has 13 amino acids. The CDR3 DNA reads as TGTGCCAGCAGCCAAGAGCTAGTTGAGACCCAGTACTTC. Its protein is CASSQELVETQYF.

This sequence joins TRBV4-1 and TRBJ1-2; a possible D gene is TRBD1 (6 bases). V lost 2 bases and J lost 5, with 9 bases in between. From germline, CDR1 is MGHRA and CDR2 YSYEKL. The CDR3 sequence is 13 residues long. DNA for the CDR3: TGCGCCAGCAGCCAAAAACAGGGTTATGGCTACACCTTC. Translated: CASSQKQGYGYTF.

This chain joins TRBV4-1 and TRBJ2-3; 10 nucleotides line up with TRBD1. V shed 1 base, J shed 5 bases, and the junction held 12 bases outside the gene matches. The CDR3 is made up of 18 amino acids. Looked up from germline, CDR1 is MGHRA and CDR2 is YSYEKL. The CDR3 DNA follows: TGCGCCAGCAGCCAAGTCCTACTTGTACGGACAGGGGGAGATACGCAGTATTTT. Amino acid sequence: CASSQVLLVRTGGDTQYF.

This sequence joins TRBV6-6 and TRBJ1-2; no clear D. Germline CDR1 MNHNY, CDR2 SVGAGI (reference sequence). V was pared by 0 bases and J by 4 bases, with 15 bases between. The CDR3 is made up of 16 amino acids. For the CDR3, the DNA is TGTGCCAGCAGTTACTCACGACTGAGTTTGAGCTATGGCTACACCTTC. Its translation: CASSYSRLSLSYGYTF.

This rearrangement joins TRBV7-8 to TRBJ2-5; D might be TRBD1 (6 bases). The last part of the DNA fits TRBJ2-7 better; the J call may be wrong. The CDR3 consists of 19 residues. CDR1 and CDR2 (germline): SGHVS, FQNEAQ. For the CDR3, the DNA is TGTGCCAGCAGCTTAGCGGACAGATACCCACGCCCTCGAACCTACGAGCAGTACTTC. Protein product: CASSLADRYPRPRTYEQYF.

J is TRBJ2-5 and V is TRBV27; 11 positions match TRBD2. The CDR3 extends over 16 amino acids. Germline V CDR1 and CDR2: MNHEY, SMNVEV (reference sequence). V was clipped by 4 bases and J by 4 bases; unmatched bases: 8. The chain's CDR3 is CASSSSGGYTRETQYF. The CDR3 DNA is TGTGCCAGCAGTTCTAGCGGGGGGTATACCAGAGAGACCCAGTACTTC.

This clone was seen a handful of times. The chain is built from TRBV9 and TRBJ1-4, with a weak D call TRBD1 (6 bases). V was cut by 3 bases and J by 5 bases, with 11 bases left in between. There are 14 residues in the CDR3. Looked up from germline, CDR1 is SGDLS and CDR2 is YYNGEE. The chain's CDR3 is CASSAGQQNEKLFF. The CDR3 DNA follows: TGTGCCAGCAGCGCCGGACAGCAGAATGAAAAACTGTTTTTT.

This chain uses TRBV10-3 with TRBJ1-2; tentatively, D is TRBD1 (6 bases). From germline, CDR1 is ENHRY and CDR2 SYGVKD. V was trimmed by 0 bases and J by 2 bases, leaving 7 bases between them. The CDR3 has 14 residues. DNA for the CDR3: TGTGCCATCAGTGAGTCAACAGGGAACTATGGCTACACCTTC. It codes for CAISESTGNYGYTF.

This clone appeared once. The chain has TRBV28 and TRBJ1-3; D may be TRBD1 (5 bases). The V gene lost 2 bases and the J gene lost 7 bases, with 12 bases spanning the gap. Germline loops: CDR1 MDHEN, CDR2 SYDVKM. This CDR3 spans 14 amino acids. The DNA of the CDR3 is TGTGCCAGCAGTTTAAAAGGGACTTCTAACACCATATATTTT. Translation gives CASSLKGTSNTIYF.